What follows are 9 T cell receptor beta chains derived from one specimen sequenced in a study of blood T cell repertoires in COVID-19. Profiling relied on immunoSEQ multiplex PCR, and the TCRdb table lists in-frame clones only, not all of them. The sample has about 260,000 clones; approximately 79% are singletons. The sequencing sample was made of PBMCs or T cells enriched from blood (not recorded which). The origin of the receptors is a man aged 25 to 40 with acute COVID-19.

The gene calls are TRBV7-2 and TRBJ2-1; TRBD2 agrees at 7 bases. Germline lookup yields CDR1 SGHTA and CDR2 FQGNSA. V gave up 2 bases and J gave up 1 base; unmatched junction bases: 5. The CDR3 is 16 residues long. The CDR3 sequence: CASSLTRRGSYNEQFF. CDR3 sequence (DNA): TGTGCCAGCAGCTTAACGCGGCGGGGGTCCTACAATGAGCAGTTCTTC.

The chain carries TRBV27 and TRBJ1-1; 11 bases are shared with TRBD1. CDR3 length: 16 amino acids. Germline trimming cut 3 bases from V and 4 bases from J; bases unmatched to any gene: 7. Germline lookup yields CDR1 MNHEY and CDR2 SMNVEV (reference sequence). The CDR3 DNA reads TGTGCCAGCAGTTTCCGGACAGGGGGCACGGTCACTGAAGCTTTCTTT. The encoded protein is CASSFRTGGTVTEAFF.

The table lists this clone with a count of one. This chain links TRBV6-5 with TRBJ1-2, with a possible D match to TRBD1 (5 bases). The CDR3 consists of 15 residues. The V gene's germline CDR1 is MNHEY and CDR2 SVGAGI. With 1 base removed from V and 2 bases from J, the gap between germline ends came to 11 bases. The CDR3 DNA reads as TGTGCCAGCAGTTACTTTGGGGGGAAAAACTATGGCTACACCTTC. Translated: CASSYFGGKNYGYTF.

V usage is TRBV3-1 (or the pseudogene TRBV3-2) and J usage is TRBJ1-6, with D perhaps matching TRBD1 (6 bases). Germline V gene lookup returns CDR1 LGHDT and CDR2 YNNKEL (reference sequence). The CDR3 sequence is 14 residues long. V was clipped by 4 bases and J by 14 bases, with 18 bases between them. The CDR3 spells CASSLRGNGMSLHF. CDR3 DNA: TGTGCCAGCAGCCTCAGGGGTAACGGTATGTCCCTCCACTTT.

The chain joins TRBV3-1 (or the pseudogene TRBV3-2) to TRBJ2-1, with TRBD2 identical over 8 bases. The V gene end was trimmed by 1 base and the J gene end by 6 bases; junction bases not matched to a gene: 8. Per germline, CDR1 LGHDT and CDR2 YNNKEL (reference sequence). The CDR3 extends over 16 amino acids. DNA for the CDR3: TGTGCCAGCAGCCAAGTCGGAGCGGGAGCCTTCAATGAGCAGTTCTTC. It is translated as CASSQVGAGAFNEQFF.

V usage is TRBV7-2 and J usage is TRBJ2-5; D is unresolved. Germline loops: CDR1 SGHTA, CDR2 FQGNSA. CDR3 size: 14 residues. Deletions cut 3 bases from V and 7 bases from J, with 15 bases between. The CDR3 DNA reads TGTGCCAGCAGCTTGGATGTTGGGCCTGGGACCCAGTACTTC. Translating gives CASSLDVGPGTQYF.

The chain joins TRBV19 to TRBJ2-4, with 12 positions matching TRBD2. With V trimmed by 7 bases and J by 6 bases, 7 bases remained unmatched. The CDR3 has 15 amino acids. Germline values: CDR1 LNHDA, CDR2 SQIVND (reference sequence). Here the CDR3 DNA reads TGTGCCAGTACCCTACTAGCGGGAGGTGGAAACATTCAGTACTTC. This sequence encodes CASTLLAGGGNIQYF.

This clone has a handful of counts. The junction departs from germline at one end; a sequencing error may be responsible. The chain recombines TRBV5-1 with TRBJ1-6; D is undetermined. The length of the CDR3 is 15 residues. Germline assignment: CDR1 SGHRS and CDR2 YFSETQ. The CDR3 here is CASSLSVTDNSPLHF. CDR3 sequence (DNA): TGTGCCAGCAGCTTGTCTGTCACAGACAATTCACCCCTCCACTTT.

This clone was seen only once. The chain joins TRBV24-1 to TRBJ2-3; no firm D call. CDR3 size: 12 residues. V lost 3 bases, J lost 2 bases, and 2 bases lay in between. Germline CDR1 KGHDR, CDR2 SFDVKD. Written as DNA, the CDR3 is TGTGCCACCAGTGATCACACAGATACGCAGTATTTT. This gives the protein CATSDHTDTQYF.